This T cell receptor beta chain was sequenced for a study of blood T cell repertoires in COVID-19. Study information: Both acute and convalescent COVID-19 samples were obtained from the United States, Italy and Spain. In each case, the material was cDNA or gDNA derived from T cells, B-cell-depleted T cells, or PBMCs.

Trimming cost V 7 bases and J 2 bases, with 12 bases left between them. The V gene's germline CDR1 is SNHLY and CDR2 FYNNEI. This CDR3 spans 14 amino acids. Methods used by the authors: Amplification with reference gene primers provided the estimates of nucleated cell counts. Clones were read by immunoSEQ multiplex PCR, and TCRdb kept only the in-frame ones, dropping some. V, J and clone size derive from that table, while D and trimming were established from the DNA sequence. Counted here are about 160,000 clones, roughly 85% occurring once; the ten biggest clones make up less than 3.5%. Sequencing was done on a sample of peripheral blood. The chain uses TRBV2 and TRBJ1-3; D may be TRBD1 (5 bases). The receptor's source is a human donor with acute or convalescent COVID-19. The donor label of this sample is uncertain. This CDR3 reads CASTLQGTGNTIYF. The CDR3 nucleotides are TGTGCCAGCACCCTTCAGGGAACTGGAAACACCATATATTTT.